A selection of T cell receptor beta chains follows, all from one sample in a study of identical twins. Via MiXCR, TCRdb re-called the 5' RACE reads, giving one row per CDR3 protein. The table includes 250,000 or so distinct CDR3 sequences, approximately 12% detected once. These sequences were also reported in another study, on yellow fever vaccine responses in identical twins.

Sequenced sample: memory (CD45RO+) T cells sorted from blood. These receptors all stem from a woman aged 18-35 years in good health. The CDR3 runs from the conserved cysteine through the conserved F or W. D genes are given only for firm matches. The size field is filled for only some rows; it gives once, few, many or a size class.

CAISEEGRKAFF TGTGCCATCAGTGAGGAGGGGAGGAAAGCTTTCTTT NA few TRBJ1-1 TRBV10-3
CATSNDRGPTYEQYF TGTGCCACCAGTAACGACAGGGGACCTACCTACGAGCAGTACTTC TRBD1 NA TRBJ2-7 TRBV15
CASTRAENTQYF TGTGCCAGCACCCGAGCAGAGAATACGCAGTATTTT NA few TRBJ2-3 TRBV7-2
CASSPRGGGGGDTQYF TGTGCCAGCAGCCCCCGGGGCGGGGGCGGGGGCGATACGCAGTATTTT NA NA TRBJ2-3 TRBV7-6
CASSGRLNQPQHF TGTGCCAGCAGTGGAAGACTCAATCAGCCCCAGCATTTT NA many TRBJ1-5 TRBV2
CASSHRDRIAGELFF TGTGCCAGCAGCCATCGAGACAGAATCGCCGGGGAGCTGTTTTTT NA NA TRBJ2-2 TRBV14
CASSLYPSGGAWLNEQFF TGTGCCAGCAGCTTATATCCTAGCGGGGGGGCATGGTTGAATGAGCAGTTCTTC TRBD2 few TRBJ2-1 TRBV7-3
CASSREGSFTDTQYF TGTGCCAGCAGCCGAGAGGGATCCTTCACAGATACGCAGTATTTT NA NA TRBJ2-3 TRBV7-3
CASSGDSSGNTIYF TGTGCCAGCAGTGGGGACAGCTCTGGAAACACCATATATTTT TRBD1 many TRBJ1-3 TRBV6-1
CASSYRRGSDTQYF TGTGCCAGCAGTTATAGGAGGGGATCAGATACGCAGTATTTT NA few TRBJ2-3 TRBV6-2/TRBV6-3
CSLNLDRVPDTQYF TGCAGCCTCAACTTGGACAGGGTCCCAGATACGCAGTATTTT TRBD1 few TRBJ2-3 TRBV29-1
CASSLIAGTKVSYEQYF TGTGCCAGCAGCTTAATTGCCGGGACGAAGGTCTCCTACGAGCAGTACTTC NA NA TRBJ2-7 TRBV7-2
CASSALGGGNEQFF TGTGCCAGCAGCGCACTTGGAGGAGGCAATGAGCAGTTCTTC NA few TRBJ2-1 TRBV3-1
CSAAKNIQYF TGCAGTGCAGCGAAAAACATTCAGTACTTC NA NA TRBJ2-4 TRBV20-1
CASSLYPNEQFF TGTGCCAGCAGCTTATACCCCAATGAGCAGTTCTTC NA NA TRBJ2-1 TRBV7-2
CSFWPGINTQYF TGCAGCTTCTGGCCAGGGATAAATACGCAGTATTTT NA few TRBJ2-3 TRBV29-1
CATSRDRGESYTF TGTGCCACCAGCAGAGATCGAGGGGAAAGCTACACCTTC NA many TRBJ1-2 TRBV15
CSAQTGSETQYF TGCAGCGCCCAGACAGGGTCGGAGACCCAGTACTTC TRBD1 few TRBJ2-5 TRBV29-1
CASSLVGQYNEQFF TGTGCCAGCAGCTTAGTGGGACAGTACAATGAGCAGTTCTTC TRBD1 NA TRBJ2-1 TRBV7-6
CASRKDYEQYF TGTGCCAGCAGAAAGGACTACGAGCAGTACTTC NA NA TRBJ2-7 TRBV27
CASSLALSGGEQYF TGTGCCAGCAGCTTAGCGCTTTCCGGAGGGGAGCAGTACTTC NA many TRBJ2-7 TRBV7-2
CASSFSAKGAKNIQYF TGTGCCAGCAGTTTCTCCGCCAAGGGAGCCAAAAACATTCAGTACTTC NA once TRBJ2-4 TRBV28
CASSRERDTGELFF TGTGCCAGCAGCCGAGAAAGGGACACCGGGGAGCTGTTTTTT NA many TRBJ2-2 TRBV7-2
CASSFPGQEKLFF TGTGCCAGCAGCTTCCCCGGACAGGAAAAACTGTTTTTT NA NA TRBJ1-4 TRBV11-2
CASSPQGSFNEQFF TGTGCCAGCAGCCCCCAGGGGTCCTTCAATGAGCAGTTCTTC NA few TRBJ2-1 TRBV7-2
CSADRGNEQFF TGCAGCGCCGACAGGGGCAATGAGCAGTTCTTC TRBD1 NA TRBJ2-1 TRBV29-1
CASSRRGATGELFF TGTGCCAGCAGCCGAAGAGGGGCTACCGGGGAGCTGTTTTTT NA few TRBJ2-2 TRBV7-9
CASSSILTLQGTEAFF TGTGCCAGCAGTTCAATCCTTACCCTACAGGGCACTGAAGCTTTCTTT NA NA TRBJ1-1 TRBV27
CASSSIGYGYTF TGTGCCAGCAGCTCCATAGGGTATGGCTACACCTTC NA few TRBJ1-2 TRBV5-4